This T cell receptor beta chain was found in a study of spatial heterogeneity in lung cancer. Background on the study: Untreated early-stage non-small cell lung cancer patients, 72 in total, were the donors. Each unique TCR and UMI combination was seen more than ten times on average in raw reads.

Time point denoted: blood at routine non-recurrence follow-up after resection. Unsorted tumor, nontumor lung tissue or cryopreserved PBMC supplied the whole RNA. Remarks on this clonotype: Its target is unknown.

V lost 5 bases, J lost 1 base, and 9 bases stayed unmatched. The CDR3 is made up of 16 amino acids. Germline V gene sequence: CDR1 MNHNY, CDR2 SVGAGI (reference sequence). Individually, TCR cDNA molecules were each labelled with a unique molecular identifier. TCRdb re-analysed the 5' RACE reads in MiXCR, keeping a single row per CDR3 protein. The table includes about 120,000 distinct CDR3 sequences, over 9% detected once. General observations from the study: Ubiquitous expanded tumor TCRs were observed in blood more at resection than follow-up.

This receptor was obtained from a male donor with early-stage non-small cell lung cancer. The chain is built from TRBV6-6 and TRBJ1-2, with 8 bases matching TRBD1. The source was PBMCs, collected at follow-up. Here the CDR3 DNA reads TGTGCCAGCAGTCCAACGACAGGGGCGATTAACTATGGCTACACCTTC. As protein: CASSPTTGAINYGYTF.